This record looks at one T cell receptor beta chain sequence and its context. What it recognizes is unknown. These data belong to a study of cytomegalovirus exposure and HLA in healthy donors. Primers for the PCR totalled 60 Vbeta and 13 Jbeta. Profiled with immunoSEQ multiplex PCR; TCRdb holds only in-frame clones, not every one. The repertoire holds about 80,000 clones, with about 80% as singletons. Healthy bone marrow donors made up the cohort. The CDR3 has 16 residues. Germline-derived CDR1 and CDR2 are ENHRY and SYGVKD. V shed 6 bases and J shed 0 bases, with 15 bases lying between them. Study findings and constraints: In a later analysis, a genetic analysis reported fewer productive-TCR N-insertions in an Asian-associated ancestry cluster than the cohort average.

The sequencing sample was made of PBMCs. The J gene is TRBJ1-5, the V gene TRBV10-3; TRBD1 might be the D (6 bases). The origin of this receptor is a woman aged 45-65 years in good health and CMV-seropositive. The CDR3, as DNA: TGTGCCATCAGCAGAGGGACACCTTCTAGCAATCAGCCCCAGCATTTT. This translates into CAISRGTPSSNQPQHF.